The rows below give T cell receptor beta chains drawn from one sample of a study of PD-L1 blockade in urothelial cancer. Sequencing was performed with immunoSEQ multiplex PCR; in TCRdb, only in-frame clones are kept and a portion is missing. The data show tens of thousands of clones, 84% seen once. The source material was PBMCs, sampled around atezolizumab (anti-PD-L1) treatment. The receptors derive from a man aged 55 to 70 with urothelial cancer. CDR3s include the opening cysteine and the closing phenylalanine or tryptophan. A D gene is named only where the DNA matches it firmly.

D gene | V gene | CDR3 protein
- | TRBV5-6 | CASSLALTGVNTIYF
TRBD1 | TRBV18 | CASSPPRQDRDHYEQYF
- | TRBV11-3 | CASSPGAGTEAFF
TRBD1 | TRBV4-2 | CASSQLDRGTDQPQHF
- | TRBV18 | CASSPFNQGLVDNEQFF
- | TRBV21-1 | CASSPGGSRGTEAFF
TRBD1 | TRBV2 | CASAGTAAIYEQYF
TRBD2 | TRBV28 | CASSATSGSGYTQYF
- | TRBV19 | CASSITGSQPQHF
- | TRBV27 | CASSLSNLHEQYF
TRBD2 | TRBV7-3 | CASSPTPLAGAYTGELFF
- | TRBV6-1 | CASSVIEGSNQPQHF
TRBD2 | TRBV28 | CATRGTSGINEQFF
- | TRBV19 | CASSRMAGSYNEQFF
- | TRBV7-9 | CASSLGQSNYGYTF
- | TRBV2 | CASTLQSSNQPQHF
- | TRBV2 | CASSEARGGGDEKLFF
- | TRBV7-8 | CASSFGVGQIMNEQFF
- | TRBV2 | CASTGTLDSNQPQHF
TRBD2 | TRBV6-1 | CASSEWSWTSGETQYF
- | TRBV5-8 | CASSLEGFKAFF
- | TRBV19 | CASSIGTRNYGYTF
- | TRBV19 | CASSISNRGGNTGELFF
TRBD1 | TRBV7-9 | CASSPRQGTLRGNTIYF
- | TRBV6-5 | CASSFGERQPQHF